The table lists the clone carrying this T cell receptor beta chain with a few counts. Its antigen is unidentified. This specimen belongs to a study of neurological immune-mediated disorders. Noted time point: longitudinal time-point 1 (baseline). General study findings and limits: When repertoires were grouped phylogenetically, those of 18 of 34 multiple sclerosis patients fell into one related-CDR3 cluster, a possible signature.

Template-switch 5'RACE cDNA synthesis added a 10-nucleotide unique molecular identifier. TCRdb reanalysed the 5' RACE reads using MiXCR and keeps one entry per CDR3 protein. The table shows tens of thousands of distinct CDR3 sequences, with roughly 3.2% occurring only once. V shed 3 bases and J 0 bases; nucleotides not matched to a gene: 7. The CDR3 loop spans 17 amino acids. In germline, CDR1 is SGHTS, CDR2 YDEGEE. The sequenced material came from PBMCs. The chain couples TRBV5-8 to TRBJ1-4, with 8 bases that match TRBD1. The sequence derives from a woman aged 60-75 years with multiple sclerosis. The CDR3, as DNA: TGTGCCAGCAGCTACGGACAGGGTTTTGCAACTAATGAAAAACTGTTTTTT. Residues: CASSYGQGFATNEKLFF.